These 20 T cell receptor beta chains were all obtained from the same sample, sequenced in a study of vaccination and CD4 T cells after COVID-19. Their specific antigens are unknown. Treatment here: roughly 11-day PBMC culture with coronavirus spike peptide pools or control peptides (ViraFEST assay). The Oncomine TCR Beta short-read assay generated sequence data from the DNA of cultured CD4+ T cells. TCRdb reprocessed the PCR reads via MiXCR and lists one record per CDR3 protein. This table has 10,000 to 15,000 distinct CDR3 sequences, approximately 28% appearing once. Sequences were obtained from cultured CD4+ T cells from blood. The receptors stem from a human donor with COVID-19.

This clonotype occurred a few times. The gene calls are TRBV10-3 and TRBJ1-1; 8 bases are shared with TRBD1. The CDR3 has 15 amino acids. Germline-derived CDR1 and CDR2 are ENHRY and SYGVKD. J lost 5 bases, V lost 6 bases, and 11 bases had no gene match. CDR3 amino acids: CAIRISTGARTEAFF. CDR3 sequence (DNA): TGTGCCATCAGGATATCGACAGGGGCGAGGACTGAAGCTTTCTTT.

This clonotype is medium-sized. The chain combines TRBV6-5 with TRBJ1-5, with D tentatively TRBD1 (5 bases). Germline CDR1 is MNHEY and CDR2 is SVGAGI. This CDR3 is built from 13 residues. V was clipped by 4 bases and J by 6 bases, with 10 bases between them. The chain's CDR3 is CASSSDDSQPQHF. The CDR3, as DNA: TGTGCCAGCAGTTCTGATGACAGTCAGCCCCAGCATTTT.

This clonotype was recorded a few times. The chain has TRBV24-1 and TRBJ1-4, with D unclear. The CDR3 runs 16 residues. Germline assignment: CDR1 KGHDR and CDR2 SFDVKD. V was pared by 3 bases and J by 3 bases, with 13 bases between. CDR3 protein: CATSDPIDGPNEKLFF. The CDR3 nucleotides read TGTGCCACCAGTGATCCGATAGACGGACCTAATGAAAAACTGTTTTTT.

This clonotype was found a few times. The rearrangement joins TRBV2 to TRBJ2-3; no definite D call. Germline CDR1 and CDR2: SNHLY and FYNNEI. The V end was cut by 3 bases, the J end by 1 base, with 2 bases between. CDR3 length: 12 residues. CDR3 sequence (DNA): TGTGCCAGCAGTGAGCGCACAGATACGCAGTATTTT. This gives the protein CASSERTDTQYF.

This clonotype came up a few times. The chain recombines TRBV2 with TRBJ1-2; no firm D call. V gave up 3 bases and J gave up 7 bases, with 12 bases separating them. The length of the CDR3 is 13 residues. Germline V CDR1 and CDR2: SNHLY, FYNNEI. CDR3 DNA: TGTGCCAGCAGTGAGGAGGGCCTGGGTGGCTACACCTTC. It codes for CASSEEGLGGYTF.

V gene TRBV7-2 combines with J gene TRBJ2-6, with unresolved D. The CDR3 is 17 amino acids. Trimming removed 7 bases from V and 0 bases from J, with 16 bases in between. CDR1 SGHTA and CDR2 FQGNSA come from the germline V gene. CDR3 amino acids: CASTSILSSSGANVLTF. The DNA of the CDR3 is TGTGCCAGCACCTCCATCCTCAGTAGCTCTGGGGCCAACGTCCTGACTTTC.

This clonotype was observed a few times. The chain joins TRBV18 to TRBJ1-2; possibly TRBD1 for D (5 bases). The V end was cut by 3 bases, the J end by 3 bases, with 8 bases between. Germline loops: CDR1 KGHSH, CDR2 LQKENI. The CDR3 is 13 amino acids. The CDR3 DNA reads TGTGCCAGCTCACCCGGGACCGACTATGGCTACACCTTC. Translation: CASSPGTDYGYTF.

This clonotype occurred a few times. The DNA of the CDR3 is TGTGCCAGCTCAGCCGCGTCTGGGGGCAATAATCAGCCCCAGCATTTT. The encoded protein is CASSAASGGNNQPQHF. V gene TRBV18 combines with J gene TRBJ1-5; possible D gene TRBD1, 6 bases. The germline V gene has CDR1 KGHSH and CDR2 LQKENI. The CDR3 length is 16 residues. Deletions cut 5 bases from V and 4 bases from J, with 18 bases between.

This clonotype was observed a single time. This chain connects TRBV4-3 to TRBJ2-3, with D perhaps matching TRBD2 (6 bases). The CDR3 consists of 16 residues. Germline V lookup: CDR1 LGHNA, CDR2 YSLEER. The ends were cut back, 4 bases at V and 4 bases at J, with 18 bases in the middle. Here the CDR3 DNA reads TGCGCCAGCAGCCTCGGGGGACCCCCTAGCCCAGATACGCAGTATTTT. Amino acid sequence: CASSLGGPPSPDTQYF.

In this sample, this clonotype turned up a few times. This chain connects TRBV19 to TRBJ1-2; TRBD1 aligns across 9 bases. V was pared by 7 bases and J by 6 bases, with 6 bases of the junction left unmatched. Germline CDR1 reads LNHDA; CDR2 reads SQIVND (reference sequence). This CDR3 region has 13 residues. The CDR3 DNA reads TGTGCCAGTACCCCCAGGGACAGGGATGGCTACACCTTC. This encodes CASTPRDRDGYTF.

This rearrangement joins TRBV20-1 to TRBJ2-4; D not resolved. Trimming shortened V by 4 bases and J by 0 bases, and 10 bases separated the two germline ends. This CDR3 comprises 14 residues. Germline loops: CDR1 DFQATT, CDR2 SNEGSKA (reference sequence). CDR3 residues: CSATDRKAKNIQYF. CDR3 sequence (DNA): TGCAGTGCTACAGACCGCAAAGCCAAAAACATTCAGTACTTC.

This clonotype was observed a handful of times. In nucleotides, the CDR3 is TGTGCCAGCAGTTACCCCCCGGGGGGGCTGAGGAACACTGAAGCTTTCTTT. It translates to CASSYPPGGLRNTEAFF. The chain combines TRBV6-5 with TRBJ1-1; maybe TRBD1 (6 bases). The germline V and J ends were trimmed by 2 bases and 1 base, with 17 bases remaining between them. Germline CDR1 MNHEY, CDR2 SVGAGI. The CDR3 has 17 residues.

The V call is TRBV7-2, the J call TRBJ2-5, with D perhaps TRBD1 (6 bases). CDR1 is SGHTA and CDR2 is FQGNSA in the germline V gene. The V end lost 0 bases, the J end lost 5 bases, and 7 bases lay between the germline ends. This CDR3 has 13 residues. CDR3 sequence reads: CASSLARGETQYF. CDR3 nucleotides: TGTGCCAGCAGCTTAGCCAGGGGTGAGACCCAGTACTTC.

By share, this clonotype counts as medium-sized (0.01 to 0.1%). The V gene is TRBV20-1, the J gene TRBJ1-6; 7 bases agree with TRBD1. The CDR3 totals 14 residues. Germline CDR1 reads DFQATT; CDR2 reads SNEGSKA (reference sequence). With 4 bases clipped from V and 7 bases from J, the junction kept 7 bases outside the gene matches. CDR3 sequence (DNA): TGCAGTGCTATGAAACCGGGACAGAATTCACCCCTCCACTTT. This gives the protein CSAMKPGQNSPLHF.

This rearrangement joins TRBV5-4 to TRBJ2-7, with 11 nucleotides matching TRBD2. V lost 4 bases to trimming and J lost 2 bases; unmatched junction nucleotides: 8. The germline V gene encodes CDR1 SGHNT and CDR2 YYREEE (reference sequence). CDR3 length equals 16 residues. The CDR3 region has the DNA TGTGCCAGCAGCGTTAGCGGGGGGGCTCTTCCCTACGAGCAGTACTTC. Protein sequence: CASSVSGGALPYEQYF.

This clonotype was counted between two and nine times. This chain connects TRBV15 to TRBJ2-1; either TRBD1 or TRBD2 may supply D (6 bases each). Germline V gene sequence: CDR1 LNHNV, CDR2 YYDKDF (reference sequence). The germline V and J ends were trimmed by 8 bases and 4 bases, with 21 bases remaining between them. CDR3 length equals 16 residues. The CDR3 DNA reads TGTGCCACCCTCCCGGGCGGCGCGGGGACATACAATGAGCAGTTCTTC. This encodes CATLPGGAGTYNEQFF.

The chain carries TRBV12-3 or TRBV12-4 and TRBJ1-6; 7 bases are a match to TRBD1. The V gene end was trimmed by 8 bases and the J gene end by 5 bases; junction bases not matched to a gene: 6. The length of the CDR3 is 14 residues. CDR3 protein: CASARDSDNSPLHF. Here the CDR3 DNA reads TGTGCCAGCGCTCGGGACAGTGATAATTCACCCCTCCACTTT.

This clonotype was observed a few times. This chain uses TRBV20-1 with TRBJ2-4; 12 bases agree with TRBD2. The CDR3 has 16 residues. The V gene end was trimmed by 6 bases and the J gene end by 1 base; junction bases not matched to a gene: 7. The germline V gene has CDR1 DFQATT and CDR2 SNEGSKA (reference sequence). CDR3 region: CSAALAGGAAKNIQYF. The DNA for the CDR3 is TGCAGTGCGGCACTAGCGGGGGGAGCGGCCAAAAACATTCAGTACTTC.

In DNA form, the CDR3 reads TGTGCCAGCAGCCGGGACTACCAAGAGACCCAGTACTTC. Its translation: CASSRDYQETQYF. V gene TRBV7-9 combines with J gene TRBJ2-5; D might be TRBD2 (6 bases). The CDR3 length is 13 residues. V lost 5 bases to trimming and J lost 0 bases, with 7 bases between them. Looked up from germline, CDR1 is SEHNR and CDR2 is FQNEAQ (reference sequence).

On this clonotype: Mismatch with germline at one junction end may stem from a read error. The genes are TRBV7-7 and TRBJ1-1; D unresolved. The CDR3 is made up of 13 amino acids. CDR1 is SSHAT, CDR2 FNYEAQ, per germline (reference sequence). The CDR3 reads CASSLEPLGEAFF. The DNA of the CDR3 is TGTGCTAGCAGCTTGGAGCCCCTGGGTGAAGCTTTCTTT.